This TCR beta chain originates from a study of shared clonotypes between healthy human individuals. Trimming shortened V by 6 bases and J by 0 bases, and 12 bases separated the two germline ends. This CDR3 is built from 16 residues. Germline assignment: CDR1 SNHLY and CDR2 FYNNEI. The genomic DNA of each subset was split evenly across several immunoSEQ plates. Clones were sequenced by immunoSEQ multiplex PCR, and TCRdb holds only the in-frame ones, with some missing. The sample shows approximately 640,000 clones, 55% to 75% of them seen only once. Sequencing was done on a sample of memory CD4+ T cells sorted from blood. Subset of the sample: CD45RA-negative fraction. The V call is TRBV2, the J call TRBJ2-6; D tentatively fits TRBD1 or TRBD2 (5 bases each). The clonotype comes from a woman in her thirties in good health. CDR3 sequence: CASSKTGGSGANVLTF. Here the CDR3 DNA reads TGTGCCAGCAGCAAAACAGGAGGCTCTGGGGCCAACGTCCTGACTTTC. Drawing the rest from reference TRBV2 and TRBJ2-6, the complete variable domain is EPEVTQTPSHQVTQMGQEVILRCVPISNHLYFYWYRQILGQKVEFLVSFYNNEISEKSEIFDDQFSVERPDGSNFTLKIRSTKLEDSAMYFCASSKTGGSGANVLTFGAGSRLTVL.